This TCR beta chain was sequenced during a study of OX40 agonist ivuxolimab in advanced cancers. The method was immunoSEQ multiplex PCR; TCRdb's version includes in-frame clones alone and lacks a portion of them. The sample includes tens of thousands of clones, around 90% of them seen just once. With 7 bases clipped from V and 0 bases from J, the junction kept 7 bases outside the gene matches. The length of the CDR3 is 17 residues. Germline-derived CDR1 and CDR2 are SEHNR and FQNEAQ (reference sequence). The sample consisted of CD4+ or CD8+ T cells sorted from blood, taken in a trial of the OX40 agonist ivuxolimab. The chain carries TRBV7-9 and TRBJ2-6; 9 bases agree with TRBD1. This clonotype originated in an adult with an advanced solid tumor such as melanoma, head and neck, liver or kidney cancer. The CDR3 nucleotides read TGTGCCAGCATGGCCGGGACAGGGCGCTCTGGGGCCAACGTCCTGACTTTC. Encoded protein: CASMAGTGRSGANVLTF.